Listed below are T cell receptor beta chains from one sample, sequenced in a study of T cell changes during pregnancy in multiple sclerosis. Clones were read by immunoSEQ multiplex PCR, and TCRdb kept only the in-frame ones, dropping some. The sample lists about 110,000 clones, around 92% occurring once. Sequencing was performed on peripheral blood, taken in the third trimester of pregnancy. The receptor set was obtained from a female donor in good health, enrolled as a control in a pregnancy study. Both conserved end residues are part of each CDR3. The D gene is left open where the match is weak. A row's size may be missing; if present it is once, few, many or a size class.

TRBV7-2,NA,TRBJ1-6,NA,TGTGCCAGCAGCTTTAGCGGTTGGCAGGCCCTCCACTTT,CASSFSGWQALHF
TRBV5-6,TRBD1,TRBJ1-1,NA,TGTGCCAGCAGCGGGACAGGGTTAATGAACACTGAAGCTTTCTTT,CASSGTGLMNTEAFF
TRBV6-4,NA,TRBJ1-1,few,TGTGCCAGCAGTGAAGCGAGGAACACTGAAGCTTTCTTT,CASSEARNTEAFF
TRBV30,TRBD1,TRBJ2-7,NA,TGTGCCTGGAGGCCGGGACAGGGCTACGAGCAGTACTTC,CAWRPGQGYEQYF
TRBV19,NA,TRBJ1-2,NA,TGTGCCAGTAGTGGTTTTGTGGGGAGGAATGGCTACACCTTC,CASSGFVGRNGYTF
TRBV2,TRBD1,TRBJ1-3,NA,TGTGCCGGACGACAGGGGGCGAGCTCTGGAAACACCATATATTTT,CAGRQGASSGNTIYF
TRBV9,NA,TRBJ2-1,NA,TGTGCCAGCAGCGCCGGCACAGGGATTCTCTATGAGCAGTTCTTC,CASSAGTGILYEQFF
TRBV7-9,TRBD1,TRBJ1-3,once,TGTGCCAGCAGCTTCTCGTTCGGGACAGCTGGAAACACCATATATTTT,CASSFSFGTAGNTIYF
TRBV15,TRBD2,TRBJ2-3,NA,TGTGCCACCAGTGATTACATAGATAGCGGGGATACGCAGTATTTT,CATSDYIDSGDTQYF
TRBV27,TRBD1,TRBJ2-1,NA,TGTGCCAGCAGTTTAGGGACAGTGTACAATGAGCAGTTCTTC,CASSLGTVYNEQFF
TRBV19,TRBD2,TRBJ2-7,NA,TGTGCCAGTAGTATGGCCGGGACTAGTTTTTACGAGCAGTACTTC,CASSMAGTSFYEQYF
TRBV19,TRBD1,TRBJ2-7,once,TGTGCCAGCAGCGCCCAGGGGGCTTACGAGCAGTACTTC,CASSAQGAYEQYF
TRBV6-5,NA,TRBJ1-1,NA,TGTGCCAGCAGTACAGTGAACACTGAAGCTTTCTTT,CASSTVNTEAFF
TRBV7-8,NA,TRBJ1-4,NA,TGTGCCAGCAGCTTTAGAGGGCAGGGGTATGAAAAACTGTTTTTT,CASSFRGQGYEKLFF
TRBV4-1,NA,TRBJ2-1,NA,TGCGCCAGCAGCCAAGATCCGGGGGCCTACAATGAGCAGTTCTTC,CASSQDPGAYNEQFF
TRBV6-5,NA,TRBJ1-2,NA,TGTGCCAGCAGTTCGGACAGATTAGCTAACTATGGCTACACCTTC,CASSSDRLANYGYTF
TRBV5-4,TRBD1,TRBJ2-1,NA,TGTGCCAGCAGCTCCCCCGGGGGGACAGGGGGTAACAATGAGCAGTTCTTC,CASSSPGGTGGNNEQFF
TRBV9,NA,TRBJ1-4,NA,TGTGCCAGCAGCGTGCCGGGTGAAAAACTGTTTTTT,CASSVPGEKLFF
TRBV14,NA,TRBJ1-4,NA,TGTGCCAGCAGCCAAGTAAGGGGGTCTGCAACTAATGAAAAACTGTTTTTT,CASSQVRGSATNEKLFF
TRBV7-3,NA,TRBJ1-1,NA,TGTGCCACCCAAGGGGATTACACTGAAGCTTTCTTT,CATQGDYTEAFF
TRBV5-6,TRBD1,TRBJ1-2,once,TGTGCCAGCAGCTTGAACGGGGACAGCTCCAGGGGCTACACCTTC,CASSLNGDSSRGYTF
TRBV6-5,NA,TRBJ2-7,NA,TGTGCCAGCAGTTACTCAATAGGGAGGGAGCAGTACTTC,CASSYSIGREQYF
TRBV11-2,NA,TRBJ1-3,NA,TGTGCCAGCAGCACGTTTGGGCCCACATACTCTGGAAACACCATATATTTT,CASSTFGPTYSGNTIYF
TRBV19,TRBD1,TRBJ1-2,few,TGTGCCAGTACCAACGGGACAGCCTATGGCTACACCTTC,CASTNGTAYGYTF